These T cell receptor beta chains were read from a single sample in a study of regulatory T cells in long-lasting Graves disease. TCRdb passed the multiplex PCR reads through MiXCR, listing each CDR3 protein once. The profile shows about 470,000 distinct CDR3 sequences, 20% of them singletons. Sequencing was performed on peripheral blood mononuclear cells (PBMCs), taken when the disease was refractory, from a patient treated with antithyroid drugs. These receptor sequences come from a female donor with Graves disease. Both conserved end residues are part of each CDR3. A D gene is named only where the DNA matches it firmly. Clone sizes are given selectively: once, few, many, or a class where the clone is expanded.

>TRBJ2-2|TRBV11-2|few|TRBD1
CASSLVGQGTGTGELFF
TGTGCCAGCAGCTTGGTGGGACAGGGGACGGGCACCGGGGAGCTGTTTTTT
>TRBJ2-3|TRBV27|NA|TRBD2
CASSSWAGARTDTQYF
TGTGCCAGCAGTTCGTGGGCGGGAGCTCGCACAGATACGCAGTATTTT
>TRBJ2-7|TRBV6-5|many|NA
CASSYSIDSTYEQYF
TGTGCCAGCAGTTACTCGATAGATTCGACCTACGAGCAGTACTTC
>TRBJ2-7|TRBV10-3|many|TRBD2
CAIAQGTSGTGEQYF
TGTGCCATCGCACAGGGGACTAGCGGGACAGGCGAGCAGTACTTC
>TRBJ2-4|TRBV5-5|NA|NA
CASSLAGLGRGDIQYF
TGTGCCAGCAGCTTGGCGGGGCTGGGGCGAGGAGACATTCAGTACTTC
>TRBJ1-2|TRBV7-4|many|TRBD1
CASRNPDRGLSGYTF
TGTGCCAGCAGAAATCCCGACAGGGGATTAAGCGGCTACACCTTC
>TRBJ1-1|TRBV3-1|NA|NA
CANNGGSRAFF
TGTGCCAACAATGGGGGGTCCAGGGCTTTCTTT
>TRBJ2-7|TRBV27|few|TRBD1
CASSLSKTGVGEQYF
TGTGCCAGCAGTTTATCGAAGACAGGGGTGGGGGAGCAGTACTTC
>TRBJ2-2|TRBV12-3/TRBV12-4|many|NA
CASSITNTGELFF
TGTGCCAGCAGTATCACGAACACCGGGGAGCTGTTTTTT
>TRBJ2-2|TRBV5-6|once|TRBD2
CASSLALSSGVLFF
TGTGCCAGCAGCTTGGCCTTGTCTAGCGGTGTGCTGTTTTTT
>TRBJ2-7|TRBV19|NA|TRBD2
CASSTSGGAYEQYF
TGTGCCAGTAGTACAAGCGGGGGGGCCTACGAGCAGTACTTC
>TRBJ2-5|TRBV2|many|TRBD2
CARGLVQETQYF
TGTGCCAGAGGACTAGTACAAGAGACCCAGTACTTC
>TRBJ2-7|TRBV11-1|many|TRBD1
CASSSLTGGGYEQYF
TGTGCCAGCAGCTCGCTGACAGGGGGAGGATACGAGCAGTACTTC
>TRBJ2-7|TRBV5-4|few|NA
CASSNGQGRHEQYF
TGTGCCAGCAGCAACGGACAAGGGCGGCACGAGCAGTACTTC
>TRBJ2-7|TRBV7-8|few|NA
CASSHKPRAGTYEQYF
TGTGCCAGCAGCCATAAGCCAAGGGCAGGGACCTACGAGCAGTACTTC
>TRBJ2-1|TRBV7-2|once|TRBD1
CASSWDRAASNEQFF
TGTGCCAGTAGCTGGGACAGGGCGGCGTCCAATGAGCAGTTCTTC
>TRBJ2-1|TRBV7-2|NA|TRBD2
CASSSGLAGVYRQFF
TGTGCCAGCAGCTCGGGACTAGCGGGAGTATACCGGCAGTTCTTC
>TRBJ2-3|TRBV28|NA|NA
CASSFRLTDTQYF
TGTGCCAGCAGTTTCCGTCTCACAGATACGCAGTATTTT
>TRBJ2-7|TRBV19|few|NA
CASSIANYEQYF
TGTGCCAGTAGTATTGCAAACTACGAGCAGTACTTC
>TRBJ1-2|TRBV27|few|NA
CASTPGDGYGYTF
TGTGCCAGCACCCCGGGGGACGGCTATGGCTACACCTTC
>TRBJ1-5|TRBV19|NA|TRBD1
CASSLGGGTGIQPQHF
TGTGCCAGTAGTCTAGGCGGCGGGACAGGGATTCAGCCCCAGCATTTT
>TRBJ2-2|TRBV14|few|NA
CASSLAHNTGELFF
TGTGCCAGCAGTCTCGCACACAACACCGGGGAGCTGTTTTTT
>TRBJ1-6|TRBV6-5|NA|NA
CASSYLSSSPLHF
TGTGCCAGCAGTTACCTCTCTTCTTCACCCCTCCACTTT
>TRBJ2-7|TRBV30|few|NA
CAWSDLGQSPYEQYF
TGTGCCTGGAGTGACCTCGGACAGTCCCCCTACGAGCAGTACTTC
>TRBJ1-1|TRBV20-1|many|TRBD1
CSAPGTGGSEAFF
TGCAGTGCCCCCGGGACAGGGGGCTCGGAAGCTTTCTTT
>TRBJ1-3|TRBV19|few|NA
CASSIQTGPPGNTIYF
TGTGCCAGTAGTATCCAGACAGGACCGCCGGGAAACACCATATATTTT